The next 18 T cell receptor beta chains were all read from a single sample in a study of CD8 T cells in Susac syndrome. RNA, at about 0.45 to 1 ug, was reverse transcribed with random hexamers. Via MiXCR, TCRdb re-called the immunoSEQ multiplex PCR reads, giving one row per CDR3 protein. The data contain more than 95,000 distinct CDR3 sequences, approximately 93% of them singletons. Sample: CD8+ T cells from PBMCs. Source of these receptors: a human donor with multiple sclerosis.

This sequence joins TRBV9 and TRBJ2-3, with TRBD2 identical over 7 bases. This CDR3 region has 14 residues. V gave up 6 bases and J gave up 1 base; unmatched junction bases: 5. In germline, CDR1 is SGDLS, CDR2 YYNGEE. Here the CDR3 DNA reads TGTGCCAGCAAGGCGGGAGAGGGCACAGATACGCAGTATTTT. It yields the protein CASKAGEGTDTQYF.

The gene calls are TRBV12-3 or TRBV12-4 and TRBJ2-1; 9 nucleotides align to TRBD1. The V gene end was trimmed by 6 bases and the J gene end by 8 bases; junction bases not matched to a gene: 17. The CDR3 has 17 residues. The CDR3 sequence: CASRSPGWTGVSDEQFF. The CDR3 DNA is TGTGCCAGCAGGTCCCCTGGTTGGACAGGGGTTAGTGATGAGCAGTTCTTC.

The J gene is TRBJ2-7, the V gene TRBV12-5; no reliable D call. CDR1 and CDR2 from the germline V gene are LGHNT and FRNRAP. This CDR3 contains 12 residues. V was shortened by 5 bases and J by 0 bases, with 5 bases between the two germline ends. DNA for the CDR3: TGTGCTAGTGGTCATAACTCCTACGAGCAGTACTTC. Residues: CASGHNSYEQYF.

This chain uses TRBV7-8 with TRBJ2-5; D gene ambiguous. CDR1 and CDR2 (germline): SGHVS, FQNEAQ. There are 14 residues in the CDR3. Between the trimmed V and J ends, which lost 7 bases and 0 bases, there was a span of 12 bases. The CDR3 DNA reads TGTGCCAGCAACCAAGGTCGTAACCAAGAGACCCAGTACTTC. Translation: CASNQGRNQETQYF.

The chain links TRBV11-3 to TRBJ2-3, with a tentative D call TRBD2 (5 bases). V lost 1 base and J lost 1, with 9 bases in between. CDR1 and CDR2 from the germline V gene are SGHNT and YENEEA. This CDR3 is built from 15 residues. In nucleotides, the CDR3 is TGTGCCAGCAGCTTAGTGGTTAGCGGCACAGATACGCAGTATTTT. Encoded protein: CASSLVVSGTDTQYF.

Comments on this clonotype: A junction boundary mismatches the germline segment, possibly from a read error. The chain couples TRBV7-7 to TRBJ1-5; no firm D call. This CDR3 comprises 17 residues. Germline values: CDR1 SSHAT, CDR2 FNYEAQ (reference sequence). The CDR3: CASSSTTPRASNQPQHF. The CDR3 coding sequence is TGTGCTAGCAGCTCGACTACCCCGCGGGCCTCCAATCAGCCCCAGCATTTT.

The chain combines TRBV6-6 with TRBJ2-7, with D perhaps given as TRBD1 or TRBD2 (5 bases each). Germline CDR1 reads MNHNY; CDR2 reads SVGAGI (reference sequence). The length of the CDR3 is 14 residues. Trimming took 7 bases from V and 3 from J, leaving 16 bases between them. CDR3 sequence reads: CASTIRAGDYEQYF. The CDR3 DNA sequence: TGTGCCAGCACCATCAGGGCCGGGGACTACGAGCAGTACTTC.

The chain joins TRBV7-9 to TRBJ2-2, with unresolved D. This CDR3 spans 15 amino acids. The germline gives CDR1 SEHNR, CDR2 FQNEAQ (reference sequence). V was clipped by 0 bases and J by 0 bases, with 5 bases between them. The CDR3 here is CASSLAGPNTGELFF. The DNA for the CDR3 is TGTGCCAGCAGCTTAGCGGGTCCGAACACCGGGGAGCTGTTTTTT. The complete variable domain, with remaining parts taken from reference TRBV7-9 and TRBJ2-2, reads DTGVSQNPRHKITKRGQNVTFRCDPISEHNRLYWYRQTLGQGPEFLTYFQNEAQLEKSRLLSDRFSAERPKGSFSTLEIQRTEQGDSAMYLCASSLAGPNTGELFFGEGSRLTVL.

V usage is TRBV9 and J usage is TRBJ1-1; D remains ambiguous. The germline gives CDR1 SGDLS, CDR2 YYNGEE. V gave up 0 bases and J gave up 10 bases, with 22 bases separating them. The length of the CDR3 is 16 residues. Written as DNA, the CDR3 is TGTGCCAGCAGCGTAGACGCAGAGGGCACCCACCTCGGAGCTTTCTTT. It yields the protein CASSVDAEGTHLGAFF.

The rearrangement links TRBV6-2 or TRBV6-3 to TRBJ2-2, with D uncertain. V lost 6 bases and J 5 bases, leaving 7 bases between the germline ends. The CDR3 is 12 amino acids. Germline values: CDR1 MNHEY, CDR2 SVGEGT. The CDR3 DNA sequence: TGTGCCAGCAGGCAGTGGACCGGGGAGCTGTTTTTT. Amino acids: CASRQWTGELFF.

This clonotype was detected only a few times. The rearrangement links TRBV14 to TRBJ2-7, with 9 bases identical to TRBD1. The germline gives CDR1 SGHDN, CDR2 FVKESK. Trimming removed 3 bases from V and 2 bases from J; junction bases left unmatched: 5. The CDR3 is 15 residues long. The CDR3 sequence: CASSHPGQGTYEQYF. CDR3 DNA: TGTGCCAGCAGCCATCCCGGACAGGGGACCTACGAGCAGTACTTC.

The rearrangement joins TRBV19 to TRBJ2-6; maybe TRBD1 (6 bases). The V and J ends lost 3 bases and 3 bases respectively, with 15 bases between them. Germline V gives CDR1 LNHDA, CDR2 SQIVND (reference sequence). CDR3 size: 17 residues. CDR3 sequence (DNA): TGTGCCAGTAGTATCGGGCTACAGGGTGGTGGGGCCAACGTCCTGACTTTC. This codes for CASSIGLQGGGANVLTF.

The table lists this clonotype with a count of one. The chain carries TRBV28 and TRBJ2-5; D may be TRBD1 (6 bases). Trimming removed 5 bases from V and 4 bases from J, with 14 bases in between. Per the germline V gene, CDR1 is MDHEN and CDR2 is SYDVKM. The CDR3 is made up of 14 amino acids. CDR3 bases: TGTGCCAGCAGTCCGTCACAGGGAAGAGAGACCCAGTACTTC. This encodes CASSPSQGRETQYF.

In DNA, the CDR3 is TGTGCCAGCAGCCAAGAGGGGGTTCCTAACTATGGCTACACCTTC. Protein product: CASSQEGVPNYGYTF. This chain connects TRBV14 to TRBJ1-2, with D perhaps matching TRBD1 (5 bases). V was trimmed by 0 bases and J by 0 bases, leaving 8 bases between them. The V gene's germline CDR1 is SGHDN and CDR2 FVKESK. The CDR3 contains 15 residues.

V gene TRBV4-1 combines with J gene TRBJ1-1, with D maybe TRBD1 (5 bases). Germline assignment: CDR1 MGHRA and CDR2 YSYEKL. Trimming cost V 2 bases and J 5 bases, with 9 bases left between them. The CDR3 has 13 residues. The CDR3 reads CASSQTRTTEAFF. The CDR3 DNA reads as TGCGCCAGCAGCCAAACTAGGACAACTGAAGCTTTCTTT.

The chain carries TRBV12-3 or TRBV12-4 and TRBJ2-2; D gene ambiguous. The CDR3 runs to 12 residues. Trimming cost V 0 bases and J 11 bases, with 7 bases left between them. The CDR3 protein is CASSLARGELFF. CDR3 nucleotides: TGTGCCAGCAGTTTAGCGCGAGGAGAGCTGTTTTTT.

This rearrangement joins TRBV7-9 to TRBJ1-1; D is undetermined. In germline, CDR1 is SEHNR, CDR2 FQNEAQ (reference sequence). The CDR3 covers 13 residues. The V gene lost 6 bases and the J gene lost 1 base, with 9 bases spanning the gap. The CDR3 bases are TGTGCCAGCAGGCCCAATGAGAACACTGAAGCTTTCTTT. Amino acids: CASRPNENTEAFF.

The genes are TRBV12-3 or TRBV12-4 and TRBJ1-2; D unresolved. V was trimmed by 5 bases and J by 1 base, leaving 8 bases between them. The CDR3 is made up of 13 amino acids. The CDR3 is CASSGGYNYGYTF. CDR3 in DNA: TGTGCCAGCAGTGGCGGCTATAACTATGGCTACACCTTC.